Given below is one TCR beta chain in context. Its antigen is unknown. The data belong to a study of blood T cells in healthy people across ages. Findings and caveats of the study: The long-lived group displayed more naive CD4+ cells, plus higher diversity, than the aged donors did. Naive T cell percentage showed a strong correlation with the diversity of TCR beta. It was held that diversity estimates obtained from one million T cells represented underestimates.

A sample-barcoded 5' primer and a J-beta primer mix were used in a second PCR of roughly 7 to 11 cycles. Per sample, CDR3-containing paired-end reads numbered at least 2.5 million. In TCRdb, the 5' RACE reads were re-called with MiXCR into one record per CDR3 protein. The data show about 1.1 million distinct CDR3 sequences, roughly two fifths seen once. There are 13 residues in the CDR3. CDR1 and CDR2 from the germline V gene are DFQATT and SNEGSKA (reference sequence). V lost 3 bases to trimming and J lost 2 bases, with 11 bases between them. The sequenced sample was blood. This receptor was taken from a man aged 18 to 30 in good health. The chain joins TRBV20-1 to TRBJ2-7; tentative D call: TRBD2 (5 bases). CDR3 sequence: CSARGDGPYEQYF. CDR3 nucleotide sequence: TGCAGTGCTAGGGGAGACGGTCCCTACGAGCAGTACTTC.